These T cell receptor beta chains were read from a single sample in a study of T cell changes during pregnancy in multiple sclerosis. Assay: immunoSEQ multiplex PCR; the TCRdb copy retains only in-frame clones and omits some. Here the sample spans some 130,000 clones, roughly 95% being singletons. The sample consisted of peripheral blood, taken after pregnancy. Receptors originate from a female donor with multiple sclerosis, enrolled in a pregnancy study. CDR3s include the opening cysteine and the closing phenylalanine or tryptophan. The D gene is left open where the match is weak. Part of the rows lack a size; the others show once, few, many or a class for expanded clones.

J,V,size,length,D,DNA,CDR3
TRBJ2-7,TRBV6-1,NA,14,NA,TGTGCCAGCCGAGACTCCCCGGAGTTTAACGAGCAGTACTTC,CASRDSPEFNEQYF
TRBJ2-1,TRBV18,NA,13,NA,TGTGCCAGCTCACCGCAACAGGGTAATGAGCAGTTCTTC,CASSPQQGNEQFF
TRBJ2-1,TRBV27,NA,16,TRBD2,TGTGCCAGCAGTTGGGCTAGCGGGAGATCGGCCGATGAGCAGTTCTTC,CASSWASGRSADEQFF
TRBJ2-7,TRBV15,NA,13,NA,TGTGCCACCAGCGCAGGGTTCTCCTACGAGCAGTACTTC,CATSAGFSYEQYF
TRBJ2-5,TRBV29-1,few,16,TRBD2,TGCAGCGTTGAAGAGAATTCGTGGGGGACTAGCTGGACCCAGTACTTC,CSVEENSWGTSWTQYF
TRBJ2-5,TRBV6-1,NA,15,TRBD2,TGTGCCAGCAGTGTGCAGCGGGACCGCCAAGAGACCCAGTACTTC,CASSVQRDRQETQYF
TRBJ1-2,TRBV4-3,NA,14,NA,TGCGCCAGCAGCCAATCGACAGCTAACTATGGCTACACCTTC,CASSQSTANYGYTF
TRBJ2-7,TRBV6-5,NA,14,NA,TGTGCCAGCAGTTACGCCCAGGGACACTACGAGCAGTACTTC,CASSYAQGHYEQYF
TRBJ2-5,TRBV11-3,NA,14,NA,TGTGCCAGCAGCTTAGGGTCCCCCGAGGATACCCAGTACTTC,CASSLGSPEDTQYF
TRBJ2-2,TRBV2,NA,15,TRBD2,TGTGCCAGCAGTGAAACCGGGGGGAGGACCGGGGAGCTGTTTTTT,CASSETGGRTGELFF
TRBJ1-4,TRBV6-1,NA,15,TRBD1,TGTGCCAGCAGGGAAACAGGGGGTTTAAATGAAAAACTGTTTTTT,CASRETGGLNEKLFF
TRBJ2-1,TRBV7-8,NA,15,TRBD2,TGTGCCAGCAGTCCGAGCGGGAGGAGGTACAATGAGCAGTTCTTC,CASSPSGRRYNEQFF
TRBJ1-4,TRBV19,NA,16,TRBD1,TGTGCCAGTAGTATTACAGGGACAGGAACTAATGAAAAACTGTTTTTT,CASSITGTGTNEKLFF
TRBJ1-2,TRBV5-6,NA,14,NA,TGTGCCAGCTCCCTGGGGGAGGGGACACGGGGCTACACCTTC,CASSLGEGTRGYTF
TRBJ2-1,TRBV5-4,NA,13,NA,TGTGCCAGCAGCTCAGGGCTTCCGAATGAGCAGTTCTTC,CASSSGLPNEQFF
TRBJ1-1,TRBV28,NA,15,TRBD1,TGTGCCAGCAGTATCTTGGGACAGGGGAACACTGAAGCTTTCTTT,CASSILGQGNTEAFF
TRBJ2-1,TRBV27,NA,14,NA,TGTGCCAGCAGCAGTACCGGGACAAGCAATGAGCAGTTCTTC,CASSSTGTSNEQFF
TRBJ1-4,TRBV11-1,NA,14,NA,TGTGCCAGCAGCTTAGCTGAGGGCGTTGGAAAACTGTTTTTT,CASSLAEGVGKLFF
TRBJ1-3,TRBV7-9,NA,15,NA,TGTGCCAGCAGCTTAGCGGAGGGTTTGGCGCACACCATATATTTT,CASSLAEGLAHTIYF
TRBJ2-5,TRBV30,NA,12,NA,TGTGCCTGGTTAGGGGGGGGCCAGACCCAGTACTTC,CAWLGGGQTQYF
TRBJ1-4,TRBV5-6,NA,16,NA,TGTGCCAGCAGCTTGGTTCCAGGCGCCATTAATGAAAAACTGTTTTTT,CASSLVPGAINEKLFF
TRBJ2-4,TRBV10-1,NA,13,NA,TGCGCCAGCAGTGCAGGAGCCAAAAACATTCAGTACTTC,CASSAGAKNIQYF
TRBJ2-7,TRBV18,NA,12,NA,TGTGCCAGCTCACTCCAGGGAACCGAGCAGTACTTC,CASSLQGTEQYF
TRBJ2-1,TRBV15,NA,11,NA,TGTGCCACCAGCGACCCGGGGGAGCAGTTCTTC,CATSDPGEQFF
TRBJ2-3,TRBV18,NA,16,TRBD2,TGTGCCAGCTCATCCCCTAGCGGGATAAGCACAGATACGCAGTATTTT,CASSSPSGISTDTQYF
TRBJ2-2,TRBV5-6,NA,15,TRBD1,TGTGCCAGCAGCTTGGAGGACAGGGGCACCGGGGAGCTGTTTTTT,CASSLEDRGTGELFF
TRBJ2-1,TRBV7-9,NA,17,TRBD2,TGTGCCAGCAGCTTAGGGGCGGGACTAGCATCCTACAATGAGCAGTTCTTC,CASSLGAGLASYNEQFF
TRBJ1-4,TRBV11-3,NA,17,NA,TGTGCCAGCAGCTTAGATGGAACAGGTTCAACTAATGAAAAACTGTTTTTT,CASSLDGTGSTNEKLFF
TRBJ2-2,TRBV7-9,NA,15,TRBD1,TGTGCCAGCAGCTTACTGACAGGGAAAACCGGGGAGCTGTTTTTT,CASSLLTGKTGELFF
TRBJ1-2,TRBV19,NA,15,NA,TGTGCCAGTACCGATAATCACGGGGGATTTTCTGGCTACACCTTC,CASTDNHGGFSGYTF
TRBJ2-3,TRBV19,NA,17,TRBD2,TGTGCCAGTAGTATCGAGTCGCGGGGGTTTGGCACAGATACGCAGTATTTT,CASSIESRGFGTDTQYF
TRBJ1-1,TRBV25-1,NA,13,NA,TGTGCCAGCAGGGGACTGGAGAACACTGAAGCTTTCTTT,CASRGLENTEAFF
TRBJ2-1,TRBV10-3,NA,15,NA,TGTGCCATCAGTGGGGGGACCGGGGGGCGACCCGAGCAGTTCTTC,CAISGGTGGRPEQFF
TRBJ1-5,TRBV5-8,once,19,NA,TGTGCCAGCAGCGCCCCCGCCGCCGGAGGGATGTACGGCAATCAGCCCCAGCATTTT,CASSAPAAGGMYGNQPQHF
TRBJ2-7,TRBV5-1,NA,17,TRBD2,TGCGCCAGCAGCTTAGGGGGACTAGCGGAACACTTCTACGAGCAGTACTTC,CASSLGGLAEHFYEQYF
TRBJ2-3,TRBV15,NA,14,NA,TGTGCCACCAGCAGACGGGAATGGACAGATACGCAGTATTTT,CATSRREWTDTQYF
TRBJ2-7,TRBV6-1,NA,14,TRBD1,TGTGCCACCTATGAAAGGGACAGGGACTACGAGCAGTACTTC,CATYERDRDYEQYF